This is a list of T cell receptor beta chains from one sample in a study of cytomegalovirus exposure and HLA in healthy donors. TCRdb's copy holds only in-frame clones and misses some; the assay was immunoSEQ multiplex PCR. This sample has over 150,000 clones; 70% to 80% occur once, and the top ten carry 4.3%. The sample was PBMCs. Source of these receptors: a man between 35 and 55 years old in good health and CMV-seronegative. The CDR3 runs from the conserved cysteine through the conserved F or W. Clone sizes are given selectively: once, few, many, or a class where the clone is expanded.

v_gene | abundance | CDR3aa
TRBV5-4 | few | CASSFGGGGELFF
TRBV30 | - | CAWSGYSGELFF
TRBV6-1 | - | CASSESGPRETQYF
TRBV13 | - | CASSHRNTEAFF
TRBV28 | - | CASSFQGSGLRTDTQYF
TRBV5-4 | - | CASSPAGNEYNEQFF
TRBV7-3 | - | CASSFSGPPSEEAFF
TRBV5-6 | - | CASSLDPTGGTGYTF
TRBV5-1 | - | CASSLGTTPYEQYF
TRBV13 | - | CASSSTGTAVYEQYF
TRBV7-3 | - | CASSLGTGPYTGELFF
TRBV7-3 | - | CASSFRDRDTGELFF
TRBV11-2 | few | CASSPSGFGNEKLFF
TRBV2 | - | CASSEAGGVSPLHF
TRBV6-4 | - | CASSETGTAYGYTF
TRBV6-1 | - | CASSDASETQYF
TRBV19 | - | CASSIVGTSTDTQYF
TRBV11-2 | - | CASSPRQSGNSPLHF
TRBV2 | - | CASKAQGRRGEKLFF
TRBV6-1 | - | CASKTQGINSPLHF
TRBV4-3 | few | CASSQVENYNSPLHF
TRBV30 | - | CAWGTTNTEAFF
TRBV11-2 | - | CASSSERSSEKLFF
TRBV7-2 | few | CASSLNVRSGGQIHYEQYF
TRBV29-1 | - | CSVDVGGSDTQYF
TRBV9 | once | CASSVGPVGEKLFF
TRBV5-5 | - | CASSSGGNTDTQYF
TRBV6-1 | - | CASSLEGNTEAFF
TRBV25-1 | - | CASRQGLHEQYF
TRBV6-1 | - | CASTGQINQPQHF
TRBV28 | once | CASFQGQGHGELFF
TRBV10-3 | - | CAIGGLSSYEQYF
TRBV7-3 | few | CASSPNSGTGPNEQFF
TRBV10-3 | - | CAISESTVSYEQYF
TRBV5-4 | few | CASSRDRIELFF
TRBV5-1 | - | CASSQGSGGNEKLFF
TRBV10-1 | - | CASSDSNLGLYEQYF
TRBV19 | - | CASHQGNTGELFF
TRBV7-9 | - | CASRKGESMNTEAFF
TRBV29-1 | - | CSAKNTGELFF
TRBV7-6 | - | CASSRTGDETQYF
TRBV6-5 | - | CASTTQGGGDGYTF
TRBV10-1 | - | CASSESPRDIQYF
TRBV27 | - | CASSFNRGTEAFF
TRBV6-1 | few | CASSEEDSLYEQYF
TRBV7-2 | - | CASSLVAGYEQYF
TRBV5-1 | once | CASSLGGGAVNEQFF
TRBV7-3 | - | CASSPTGLVTDTQYF
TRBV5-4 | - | CASSSGSPGGRKLFF
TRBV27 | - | CASHFNTEAFF
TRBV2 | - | CASSESSEKLFF
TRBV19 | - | CASSASANTGELFF
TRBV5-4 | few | CASSLGAAKNIQYF